This T cell receptor beta chain was obtained from a study of molecular identifiers for immune sequencing clone quantification. TCRdb re-analysed the PCR reads in MiXCR, keeping a single row per CDR3 protein. The sample yields 10,000 or so distinct CDR3 sequences, 21% seen once. This clonotype was picked up many times. CDR1 is LNHDA, CDR2 SQIVND, per germline (reference sequence). The CDR3 has 18 amino acids. V was clipped by 0 bases and J by 2 bases; unmatched bases: 4. The V gene is TRBV19, the J gene TRBJ2-3; 14 positions agree with TRBD2. Sequenced: naive CD8+ T cells from blood, with Jurkat cell RNA spiked in. The sample's subset: FACS-sorted CD8+CD4-CCR7+CD45RA+ naive T cells. The TCR comes from a human donor in good health. Some libraries in this study had Jurkat cell RNA spiked in. DNA of the CDR3: TGTGCCAGTAGTATAGATGGGACTAGCGGGGGTAACACAGATACGCAGTATTTT. It yields the protein CASSIDGTSGGNTDTQYF.